These 26 T cell receptor beta chains were sequenced from one sample in a study of technical replicates of blood from a handful of donors. This table comes from immunoSEQ multiplex PCR, and its TCRdb copy is limited to in-frame clones, with some not included. The sample comprises fewer than 100,000 clones, 90% to 96% of which are singletons, and 0.22% rests with the top ten. The sample consisted of T cells isolated from PBMCs. Source of these receptors: a human donor in good health.

J is TRBJ2-7 and V is TRBV6-5; 7 nucleotides match TRBD2. CDR1 and CDR2 (germline): MNHEY, SVGAGI. This CDR3 is 15 amino acids long. After removal of 5 bases from V and 2 bases from J, the junction contained 9 bases not matched to a gene. The DNA of the CDR3 is TGTGCCAGCAGTCCAGGTCCGGGGGGAACCTACGAGCAGTACTTC. It yields the protein CASSPGPGGTYEQYF.

This clone has just one count. This rearrangement joins TRBV2 to TRBJ2-2, with 9 nucleotides matching TRBD1. Germline-derived CDR1 and CDR2 are SNHLY and FYNNEI. CDR3 length: 14 amino acids. The V gene end was trimmed by 5 bases and the J gene end by 5 bases; junction bases not matched to a gene: 3. The CDR3, as DNA: TGTGCCAGCAGTCCGGGACAGGGAACCGGGGAGCTGTTTTTT. As protein: CASSPGQGTGELFF.

This chain links TRBV6-1 with TRBJ2-7; TRBD1 aligns across 10 bases. This CDR3 spans 16 amino acids. The ends lost 2 bases at V and 3 bases at J; junction bases unmatched: 7. The germline CDR1 and CDR2 sequences are MNHNS and SASEGT. The DNA of the CDR3 is TGTGCCAGCAGTGAACAAGGGACAGGGGTCGGCTACGAGCAGTACTTC. As protein: CASSEQGTGVGYEQYF.

V usage is TRBV10-3 and J usage is TRBJ2-3; D possibly corresponds to TRBD2 (5 bases). The germline V gene has CDR1 ENHRY and CDR2 SYGVKD. The CDR3 extends over 14 amino acids. Trimming removed 3 bases at V and 7 bases at J, with 14 bases between. The CDR3 protein is CAISDVLAVNTQYF. Here the CDR3 DNA reads TGTGCCATCAGTGACGTGCTAGCTGTGAATACGCAGTATTTT.

The genes are TRBV27 and TRBJ2-1; 7 positions agree with TRBD2. The CDR3 is 14 amino acids. The V gene end was trimmed by 8 bases and the J gene end by 3 bases; junction bases not matched to a gene: 7. The germline gives CDR1 MNHEY, CDR2 SMNVEV (reference sequence). CDR3 DNA sequence: TGTGCCAGCGGTGGACTAGTTAGCTACAATGAGCAGTTCTTC. Translation gives CASGGLVSYNEQFF.

This rearrangement joins TRBV30 to TRBJ2-3; 9 bases are shared with TRBD2. The CDR3 length is 15 residues. Germline assignment: CDR1 GTSNPN and CDR2 SVGIG (reference sequence). J was trimmed by 6 bases and V by 5 bases; bases with no gene match: 12. CDR3 sequence: CAWASGGNSVDTQYF. For the CDR3, the DNA is TGTGCCTGGGCCAGCGGGGGGAACAGCGTGGATACGCAGTATTTT.

V usage is TRBV18 and J usage is TRBJ1-1, with D unresolved. The ends were cut back, 3 bases at V and 6 bases at J, with 14 bases in the middle. The CDR3 runs 14 residues. CDR1 is KGHSH and CDR2 is LQKENI in the germline V gene. CDR3 coding DNA: TGTGCCAGCTCACCCCTAGCGTTCGGGGCTGAAGCTTTCTTT. It translates to CASSPLAFGAEAFF.

The gene calls are TRBV11-3 and TRBJ2-7; the D gene is possibly TRBD1 (5 bases). The CDR3 consists of 15 residues. V gave up 2 bases and J gave up 3 bases, with 14 bases separating them. Germline lookup yields CDR1 SGHNT and CDR2 YENEEA. The CDR3 DNA follows: TGTGCCAGCAGCTTAATGGCAGGGTCCAACTACGAGCAGTACTTC. Amino acid sequence: CASSLMAGSNYEQYF. Full variable domain (missing parts from reference TRBV11-3 and TRBJ2-7): EAGVVQSPRYKIIEKKQPVAFWCNPISGHNTLYWYLQNLGQGPELLIRYENEEAVDDSQLPKDRFSAERLKGVDSTLKIQPAELGDSAVYLCASSLMAGSNYEQYFGPGTRLTVT.

The chain is built from TRBV28 and TRBJ2-5, with a weak D call TRBD1 (6 bases). This CDR3 spans 14 amino acids. V shed 10 bases and J shed 1 base, with 16 bases lying between them. Germline V gene lookup returns CDR1 MDHEN and CDR2 SYDVKM. CDR3 in amino acids: CATLGQHFQETQYF. The CDR3 nucleotides are TGTGCCACCTTAGGACAGCATTTCCAAGAGACCCAGTACTTC.

The V and J genes are TRBV19 and TRBJ2-2; D perhaps matches TRBD1 (6 bases). This CDR3 contains 17 residues. Germline CDR1 is LNHDA and CDR2 is SQIVND (reference sequence). V lost 0 bases to trimming and J lost 3 bases, with 14 bases between them. This CDR3 reads CASSIDGQSLHTGELFF. The CDR3 DNA reads TGTGCCAGTAGTATAGATGGACAGTCCCTCCACACCGGGGAGCTGTTTTTT.

This chain connects TRBV7-7 to TRBJ2-7, with 9 positions matching TRBD1. Germline loops: CDR1 SSHAT, CDR2 FNYEAQ (reference sequence). This CDR3 comprises 15 residues. The V gene end was trimmed by 3 bases and the J gene end by 2 bases; junction bases not matched to a gene: 5. This chain's CDR3 is CASSLSDRGAYEQYF. In nucleotides, the CDR3 is TGTGCCAGCAGCTTGTCGGACAGGGGTGCCTACGAGCAGTACTTC. Variable domain in full (rest from reference TRBV7-7 and TRBJ2-7): GAGVSQSPRYKVTKRGQDVTLRCDPISSHATLYWYQQALGQGPEFLTYFNYEAQPDKSGLPSDRFSAERPEGSISTLTIQRTEQRDSAMYRCASSLSDRGAYEQYFGPGTRLTVT.

In its sample, this clone was seen a few times. As DNA, the CDR3 is TGTGCCAGCAGCCAAGTTGGGGGCAGAACTGAAGCTTTCTTT. It yields the protein CASSQVGGRTEAFF. The chain is built from TRBV14 and TRBJ1-1; D is perhaps TRBD1 (6 bases). The V gene's germline CDR1 is SGHDN and CDR2 FVKESK. Trimming removed 1 base at V and 5 bases at J, with 11 bases between. The CDR3 is made up of 14 amino acids. Supplemented by reference TRBV14 and TRBJ1-1, the full variable domain reads EAGVTQFPSHSVIEKGQTVTLRCDPISGHDNLYWYRRVMGKEIKFLLHFVKESKQDESGMPNNRFLAERTGGTYSTLKVQPAELEDSGVYFCASSQVGGRTEAFFGQGTRLTVV.

The rearrangement joins TRBV7-6 to TRBJ1-1; TRBD1 is a possible D gene (5 bases). This CDR3 comprises 15 residues. V dropped 1 base and J dropped 6 bases, with 15 bases sitting between them. Looked up from germline, CDR1 is SGHVS and CDR2 is FNYEAQ. CDR3 coding DNA: TGTGCCAGCAGCTTAGTAAGGGACTTCGGGGCTGAAGCTTTCTTT. As protein: CASSLVRDFGAEAFF.

The J gene is TRBJ1-1, the V gene TRBV9; 8 bases align to TRBD1. Losses at the gene ends were 4 bases for V and 4 bases for J; bases not matched to a gene: 12. Germline loops: CDR1 SGDLS, CDR2 YYNGEE. CDR3 length: 16 residues. The CDR3, as DNA: TGTGCCAGCAGCCCAACCCTGGACAGGGCCACCACTGAAGCTTTCTTT. Translation: CASSPTLDRATTEAFF. The variable domain in full, completed from reference TRBV9 and TRBJ1-1, reads DSGVTQTPKHLITATGQRVTLRCSPRSGDLSVYWYQQSLDQGLQFLIQYYNGEERAKGNILERFSAQQFPDLHSELNLSSLELGDSALYFCASSPTLDRATTEAFFGQGTRLTVV.

The V call is TRBV5-1, the J call TRBJ2-3; 12 bases fit TRBD1. Germline V gene sequence: CDR1 SGHRS, CDR2 YFSETQ. V trimming: 0 bases; J trimming: 1 base; junction bases outside the gene matches: 6. The CDR3 consists of 18 residues. The CDR3 here is CASSLEGQGAPRTDTQYF. CDR3 nucleotides: TGCGCCAGCAGCTTGGAGGGACAGGGGGCTCCCCGCACAGATACGCAGTATTTT.

This chain links TRBV30 with TRBJ1-2; 8 bases agree with TRBD1. This CDR3 is built from 14 residues. The germline gives CDR1 GTSNPN, CDR2 SVGIG (reference sequence). Losses at the gene ends were 6 bases for V and 4 bases for J; bases not matched to a gene: 10. This CDR3 reads CACLGTGPLYGYTF. As DNA, the CDR3 is TGTGCCTGCCTCGGGACAGGTCCCCTCTATGGCTACACCTTC.

The J gene is TRBJ1-4, the V gene TRBV10-3, with 11 bases that match TRBD1. V lost 5 bases, J lost 7 bases, and 12 bases stayed unmatched. The CDR3 is 17 residues long. The germline gives CDR1 ENHRY, CDR2 SYGVKD. The CDR3 spells CAISPVPGQGGGEKLFF. In nucleotides, the CDR3 is TGTGCCATCAGTCCCGTCCCGGGACAGGGGGGAGGTGAAAAACTGTTTTTT.

This chain uses TRBV2 with TRBJ2-1, with D possibly matching TRBD2 (5 bases). Germline CDR1 and CDR2: SNHLY and FYNNEI. Trimming took 8 bases from V and 0 from J, leaving 11 bases between them. This CDR3 is built from 14 residues. CDR3 in amino acids: CASPDYVSYNEQFF. DNA for the CDR3: TGTGCCAGCCCTGACTACGTCTCCTACAATGAGCAGTTCTTC.

This rearrangement joins TRBV5-1 to TRBJ2-3; 8 nucleotides agree with TRBD2. This CDR3 region has 15 residues. After removal of 7 bases from V and 6 bases from J, the junction contained 13 bases not matched to a gene. The germline V gene encodes CDR1 SGHRS and CDR2 YFSETQ. CDR3 in amino acids: CASRVVGGAADTQYF. The DNA for the CDR3 is TGCGCCAGCCGCGTTGTCGGGGGGGCAGCGGATACGCAGTATTTT.

The CDR3 nucleotides read TGTGCCAGCAGCTTATCTAGCGGGAGAAACTACGAGCAGTACTTC. It translates to CASSLSSGRNYEQYF. The chain uses TRBV11-1 and TRBJ2-7; the match to TRBD2 covers 10 bases. The trim removed 2 bases at V and 3 bases at J, leaving 4 bases unmatched. Germline V gives CDR1 SGHAT, CDR2 FQDESV (reference sequence). CDR3 length equals 15 residues.

The chain links TRBV6-5 to TRBJ1-1, with D hard to call. Looked up from germline, CDR1 is MNHEY and CDR2 is SVGAGI. This CDR3 has 15 amino acids. V lost 0 bases and J 0 bases, leaving 8 bases between the germline ends. In DNA form, the CDR3 reads TGTGCCAGCAGTTACTCGCAGATTATGAACACTGAAGCTTTCTTT. It yields the protein CASSYSQIMNTEAFF.

The chain employs TRBV2 and TRBJ1-2; 9 bases agree with TRBD1. V was clipped by 8 bases and J by 4 bases; unmatched bases: 8. The CDR3 loop spans 14 amino acids. The germline gives CDR1 SNHLY, CDR2 FYNNEI. The CDR3 region has the DNA TGTGCCAGCCGCTCGGGACAGGGCTTCTATGGCTACACCTTC. It is translated as CASRSGQGFYGYTF.

The V and J genes are TRBV30 and TRBJ1-1, with D possibly matching TRBD1 (6 bases). Trimming shortened V by 0 bases and J by 6 bases, and 14 bases separated the two germline ends. This CDR3 spans 14 amino acids. Germline values: CDR1 GTSNPN, CDR2 SVGIG (reference sequence). The CDR3 loop is CAWSVLIGGSEAFF. The DNA of the CDR3 is TGTGCCTGGAGTGTACTAATAGGGGGTTCTGAAGCTTTCTTT.

This clone was counted once. This sequence joins TRBV19 and TRBJ1-5; 7 nucleotides align to TRBD1. V dropped 3 bases and J dropped 2; count of bases not matched to a gene: 4. Germline CDR1 reads LNHDA; CDR2 reads SQIVND (reference sequence). This CDR3 is built from 15 residues. The CDR3 reads CASSIQGEGNQPQHF. The CDR3, as DNA: TGTGCCAGTAGTATCCAGGGGGAAGGCAATCAGCCCCAGCATTTT.

The rearrangement links TRBV7-3 to TRBJ1-2; tentative D call: TRBD1 (5 bases). There are 18 residues in the CDR3. V gave up 5 bases and J gave up 2 bases, with 24 bases separating them. Germline CDR1 is SGHTA and CDR2 is FQGTGA. This chain's CDR3 is CASSKSGGGNRGNYGYTF. CDR3 nucleotides: TGTGCCAGCAGCAAGTCCGGGGGAGGGAATCGGGGAAACTATGGCTACACCTTC.

The chain uses TRBV11-2 and TRBJ1-1; 7 bases are shared with TRBD1. Trimming cost V 3 bases and J 4 bases; bases outside gene matches: 8. CDR1 SGHAT and CDR2 FQNNGV come from the germline V gene. The CDR3 is made up of 15 amino acids. The CDR3 here is CASSLEGGSGTEAFF. DNA for the CDR3: TGTGCCAGCAGCTTGGAAGGGGGCTCAGGCACTGAAGCTTTCTTT.